A selection of T cell receptor beta chains follows, all from one sample in a study of T cell responses to AZD1222 COVID-19 vaccine. The repertoire was sequenced with immunoSEQ multiplex PCR; TCRdb's copy has only in-frame clones and lacks some. The sample includes roughly 140,000 clones, over 75% seen only once; the top ten take 3.4%. Sequencing used peripheral blood, obtained on day 0 of AZD1222 vaccination. These receptors came from an adult in good health. Both conserved end residues are part of each CDR3. A D gene is named only where the DNA matches it firmly. Size is stated for part of the rows, as once, few or many counts, or as a class when the clone is expanded.

TRBJ1-1 | - | TRBV12-3/TRBV12-4 | - | CASSEWSSEAFF | TGTGCCAGCAGTGAATGGAGCAGTGAAGCTTTCTTT
TRBJ2-7 | TRBD1 | TRBV5-1 | - | CASSLRPGTGAHEQYF | TGCGCCAGCAGCCTACGGCCGGGGACAGGGGCCCACGAGCAGTACTTC
TRBJ2-7 | - | TRBV11-3 | few | CASSLSLRAGYEQYF | TGTGCCAGCAGCTTAAGTTTAAGGGCTGGCTACGAGCAGTACTTC
TRBJ1-1 | TRBD1 | TRBV5-1 | - | CATQQGANTEAFF | TGCGCCACGCAACAGGGGGCGAACACTGAAGCTTTCTTT
TRBJ1-1 | - | TRBV12-3/TRBV12-4 | - | CASNGPQNTEAFF | TGTGCCAGCAACGGACCGCAGAACACTGAAGCTTTCTTT
TRBJ2-7 | TRBD2 | TRBV2 | once | CASRAPGGGNEQYF | TGTGCCAGCAGGGCTCCGGGAGGGGGGAACGAGCAGTACTTC
TRBJ1-1 | TRBD1 | TRBV4-1 | - | CASSHEGQGGSTEAFF | TGCGCCAGCAGCCACGAGGGACAGGGGGGCTCCACTGAAGCTTTCTTT
TRBJ2-7 | - | TRBV11-2 | - | CASSLVGGFDEQYF | TGTGCCAGCAGCTTAGTAGGGGGATTCGACGAGCAGTACTTC
TRBJ1-6 | TRBD1 | TRBV9 | once | CASSVGQGWLVSSPLHF | TGTGCCAGCAGCGTGGGACAGGGGTGGCTTGTCTCTTCACCCCTCCACTTT
TRBJ1-1 | TRBD1 | TRBV29-1 | - | CSVQGRYTEAFF | TGCAGCGTACAGGGGCGGTACACTGAAGCTTTCTTT
TRBJ1-1 | - | TRBV7-9 | - | CASSLARQGAFF | TGTGCCAGCAGCTTAGCGCGGCAAGGAGCTTTCTTT
TRBJ2-7 | TRBD1 | TRBV6-5 | - | CASSYGQGASYEQYF | TGTGCCAGCAGTTACGGGCAGGGGGCGAGCTACGAGCAGTACTTC
TRBJ2-2 | TRBD2 | TRBV6-5 | - | CASRLATGELFF | TGTGCCAGTAGACTAGCTACCGGGGAGCTGTTTTTT
TRBJ1-4 | TRBD1 | TRBV6-2/TRBV6-3 | - | CASSTGQSANEKLFF | TGTGCCAGCAGTACGGGACAGTCGGCCAATGAAAAACTGTTTTTT
TRBJ1-2 | - | TRBV7-2 | few | CASSLMGRGAAYGYTF | TGTGCCAGCAGCTTAATGGGCAGGGGAGCAGCTTATGGCTACACCTTC
TRBJ2-1 | - | TRBV29-1 | - | CSVSGRQFF | TGCAGCGTCTCCGGGAGGCAGTTCTTC